Listed below are T cell receptor beta chains from one sample, sequenced in a study of T cells in Graves' hyperthyroidism and ophthalmopathy. MiXCR, run by TCRdb on the multiplex PCR reads, gives a single entry per CDR3 protein. The sample contains over 650,000 distinct CDR3 sequences, around 17% of which appear only once. The sample taken for sequencing was blood. The source is a man between 18 and 35 years old with Graves' hyperthyroidism. CDR3s include the opening cysteine and the closing phenylalanine or tryptophan. The order of the fields is J gene, V gene, CDR3 protein.

j_gene: TRBJ2-7; v_gene: TRBV7-8; CDR3aa: CASSLAPTGRHEQYF
j_gene: TRBJ2-1; v_gene: TRBV4-1; CDR3aa: CASSQARTSGSLNEQFF
j_gene: TRBJ1-2; v_gene: TRBV27; CDR3aa: CASSFHSTGSSYGYTF
j_gene: TRBJ1-1; v_gene: TRBV7-9; CDR3aa: CASSLGGTTEAFF
j_gene: TRBJ1-2; v_gene: TRBV2; CDR3aa: CASTGQLLGYTF
j_gene: TRBJ2-2; v_gene: TRBV2; CDR3aa: CASSVKRESTGELFF
j_gene: TRBJ2-2; v_gene: TRBV7-2; CDR3aa: CASSLVWLSGELFF
j_gene: TRBJ2-5; v_gene: TRBV28; CDR3aa: CASRRTGGETQYF
j_gene: TRBJ2-1; v_gene: TRBV6-2/TRBV6-3; CDR3aa: CASSESGWREQFF
j_gene: TRBJ1-6; v_gene: TRBV11-3; CDR3aa: CASSQAGYNSPLHF
j_gene: TRBJ2-1; v_gene: TRBV20-1; CDR3aa: CSASALAVTYNEQFF
j_gene: TRBJ2-7; v_gene: TRBV20-1; CDR3aa: CSVPLATSSTEQYF
j_gene: TRBJ2-3; v_gene: TRBV6-9; CDR3aa: CASSYQDRGSTDTQYF
j_gene: TRBJ2-5; v_gene: TRBV27; CDR3aa: CASSLRLAGETRDPDF
j_gene: TRBJ2-7; v_gene: TRBV27; CDR3aa: CASSPTDSSYEQYF
j_gene: TRBJ2-3; v_gene: TRBV7-2; CDR3aa: CASTTYTADTQYF
j_gene: TRBJ2-3; v_gene: TRBV29-1; CDR3aa: CSVPFLTSGITDTQYF
j_gene: TRBJ2-3; v_gene: TRBV7-8; CDR3aa: CASSFGLAGGTDTQYF
j_gene: TRBJ2-7; v_gene: TRBV2; CDR3aa: CASSEFRDMNEQYF
j_gene: TRBJ1-5; v_gene: TRBV19; CDR3aa: CASSMNGDRPQHF
j_gene: TRBJ2-2; v_gene: TRBV3-1; CDR3aa: CASSTAGGSGELFF
j_gene: TRBJ1-1; v_gene: TRBV4-1; CDR3aa: CASSQDPGQGNFEAFF
j_gene: TRBJ1-1; v_gene: TRBV27; CDR3aa: CASSLSIGRVNTEAFF
j_gene: TRBJ2-5; v_gene: TRBV29-1; CDR3aa: CSVGLAVLQETQYF
j_gene: TRBJ1-2; v_gene: TRBV14; CDR3aa: CASSQDPRNYGYTF
j_gene: TRBJ2-1; v_gene: TRBV11-3; CDR3aa: CASSLDHDEQFF
j_gene: TRBJ2-7; v_gene: TRBV6-2/TRBV6-3; CDR3aa: CASRRGLADYEQYF
j_gene: TRBJ1-1; v_gene: TRBV6-5; CDR3aa: CASSYGTGLVTEAFF
j_gene: TRBJ2-3; v_gene: TRBV30; CDR3aa: CALNRDTDTQYF
j_gene: TRBJ2-5; v_gene: TRBV19; CDR3aa: CASSPRSGGGETQYF
j_gene: TRBJ2-3; v_gene: TRBV20-1; CDR3aa: CSAREAASRVTDTQYF
j_gene: TRBJ1-2; v_gene: TRBV3-1; CDR3aa: CASSPIVKGDDGYTF
j_gene: TRBJ2-3; v_gene: TRBV19; CDR3aa: CASSNSGRRTDTQYF
j_gene: TRBJ2-7; v_gene: TRBV20-1; CDR3aa: CSARVRTSKPYEQYF
j_gene: TRBJ1-5; v_gene: TRBV20-1; CDR3aa: CSAIQGGRNQPQHF
j_gene: TRBJ1-5; v_gene: TRBV6-1; CDR3aa: CASRTGLQPQHF
j_gene: TRBJ2-1; v_gene: TRBV20-1; CDR3aa: CSARGRLAGGNEQFF
j_gene: TRBJ2-7; v_gene: TRBV20-1; CDR3aa: CSAAIGLSVSYEQYF
j_gene: TRBJ2-1; v_gene: TRBV7-2; CDR3aa: CASSPTGTGGNEQFF
j_gene: TRBJ2-7; v_gene: TRBV6-2/TRBV6-3; CDR3aa: CASSSFRDWNYEQYF
j_gene: TRBJ2-1; v_gene: TRBV7-9; CDR3aa: CASRKGANNEQFF
j_gene: TRBJ2-1; v_gene: TRBV20-1; CDR3aa: CSASLLTSGYNEQFF
j_gene: TRBJ2-1; v_gene: TRBV30; CDR3aa: CAWKLAGGNIEQFF
j_gene: TRBJ2-2; v_gene: TRBV28; CDR3aa: CASRPGQGRASTGELFF
j_gene: TRBJ2-5; v_gene: TRBV3-1; CDR3aa: CASSQGAKQETQYF
j_gene: TRBJ2-1; v_gene: TRBV10-3; CDR3aa: CAISVSASGWNHEQFF
j_gene: TRBJ2-3; v_gene: TRBV5-8; CDR3aa: CASSYPVTDTQYF
j_gene: TRBJ2-6; v_gene: TRBV28; CDR3aa: CASSPVAGLRGANVLTF
j_gene: TRBJ2-1; v_gene: TRBV7-3; CDR3aa: CASSRTGTGGNEQFF
j_gene: TRBJ2-7; v_gene: TRBV7-2; CDR3aa: CASSLGAGDYEQYF
j_gene: TRBJ1-2; v_gene: TRBV5-4; CDR3aa: CASRPGQGADGYTF
j_gene: TRBJ1-5; v_gene: TRBV30; CDR3aa: CAWSRDLGNQPQHF
j_gene: TRBJ2-5; v_gene: TRBV7-2; CDR3aa: CASSLIGVQKRPQYF
j_gene: TRBJ2-7; v_gene: TRBV28; CDR3aa: CASRDPAGEQYF